A selection of T cell receptor beta chains follows, all from one sample in a study of cytomegalovirus exposure and HLA in healthy donors. Only in-frame clones appear in the TCRdb table, and some are missing; sequencing was by immunoSEQ multiplex PCR. There are some 160,000 clones in the sample; roughly 72% occur only once, and roughly 1.6% lies in the top ten. Source material: PBMCs. All receptors come from a man aged 40-49 years in good health and CMV-seronegative. Both conserved end residues are part of each CDR3. The D gene is left open where the match is weak. Clone size, where shown, is once, few, many, or a class for clones that have expanded.

TRBV25-1	-	TRBD2	TRBJ2-1	CASSGSGSSYNEQFF	TGTGCCAGCAGCGGCAGCGGGAGCTCCTACAATGAGCAGTTCTTC
TRBV28	-	-	TRBJ1-2	CASSLGLRSYGYTF	TGTGCCAGCAGTTTGGGACTGAGATCTTATGGCTACACCTTC
TRBV7-9	-	-	TRBJ1-2	CASSLPRGGYTF	TGTGCCAGCAGCTTGCCCAGGGGTGGCTACACCTTC
TRBV27	-	TRBD1	TRBJ2-7	CASSSTGGGYEQYF	TGTGCCAGCAGTTCAACAGGGGGCGGTTACGAGCAGTACTTC
TRBV4-1	few	TRBD1	TRBJ2-1	CASSTGTANEQFF	TGCGCCAGCAGCACCGGGACAGCCAATGAGCAGTTCTTC
TRBV5-1	-	-	TRBJ1-4	CASSLGVGEKLFF	TGCGCCAGCAGCTTGGGAGTCGGGGAAAAACTGTTTTTT
TRBV5-1	-	-	TRBJ2-7	CASSRGLTSSYEQYF	TGCGCCAGCAGCAGGGGACTTACGAGCTCCTACGAGCAGTACTTC
TRBV4-1	once	-	TRBJ2-2	CASSHDTGELFF	TGCGCCAGCAGCCACGACACCGGGGAGCTGTTTTTT
TRBV6-1	-	-	TRBJ2-4	CASSEQSGGVFRNKNIQYF	TGTGCCAGCAGTGAACAGTCGGGGGGCGTTTTCAGGAACAAAAACATTCAGTACTTC
TRBV2	-	-	TRBJ1-2	CASSGQIYGYTF	TGTGCCAGCAGTGGGCAGATCTATGGCTACACCTTC
TRBV7-3	-	TRBD1	TRBJ2-4	CASSEQGKNIQYF	TGTGCCAGCAGCGAACAGGGGAAAAACATTCAGTACTTC
TRBV21-1	-	-	TRBJ1-2	CASKSGHPSWNYGYTF	TGTGCCAGCAAGTCGGGACATCCTTCATGGAACTATGGCTACACCTTC
TRBV18	-	TRBD1	TRBJ1-1	CASSPGTGGHTEAFF	TGTGCCAGCTCACCCGGGACAGGGGGCCACACTGAAGCTTTCTTT
TRBV9	once	-	TRBJ1-3	CASSVVATRGNTIYF	TGTGCCAGCAGCGTAGTAGCTACTCGTGGAAACACCATATATTTT
TRBV9	-	-	TRBJ2-1	CASSVGGDYNEQFF	TGTGCCAGCAGCGTAGGCGGAGACTACAATGAGCAGTTCTTC
TRBV19	-	-	TRBJ2-5	CASTPSTRETQYF	TGTGCCAGTACCCCCAGTACCCGAGAGACCCAGTACTTC
TRBV28	-	TRBD2	TRBJ2-1	CASSIALAEQYNEQFF	TGTGCCAGCAGTATCGCACTAGCGGAACAATACAATGAGCAGTTCTTC
TRBV5-4	-	TRBD1	TRBJ2-5	CASSLRDRAYQETQYF	TGTGCCAGCAGCCTGAGGGACAGGGCGTACCAAGAGACCCAGTACTTC
TRBV9	-	-	TRBJ1-2	CASSATQLQGYYGYTF	TGTGCCAGCAGCGCCACTCAGTTACAGGGTTACTATGGCTACACCTTC
TRBV7-3	-	TRBD1	TRBJ1-5	CASSPDRETQPQHF	TGTGCCAGCAGCCCGGACAGGGAAACTCAGCCCCAGCATTTT
TRBV28	-	TRBD2	TRBJ2-3	CASSTPGLADTDTQYF	TGTGCCAGCAGTACGCCGGGACTAGCGGACACAGATACGCAGTATTTT
TRBV23-1	-	TRBD1	TRBJ2-3	CASSQSSDRVFTDTQYF	TGCGCCAGCAGTCAATCTAGCGACAGGGTGTTCACAGATACGCAGTATTTT
TRBV7-2	once	-	TRBJ1-5	CASSLEGLTYQPQHF	TGTGCCAGCAGCTTAGAGGGGCTTACCTATCAGCCCCAGCATTTT
TRBV7-9	-	TRBD2	TRBJ2-3	CSSSLGPGRADTQYF	TGTTCCAGCAGCTTAGGGCCAGGGAGGGCAGATACGCAGTATTTT
TRBV6-1	once	TRBD1	TRBJ1-4	CASIVATGTNEKLFF	TGTGCCAGCATAGTTGCGACAGGGACTAATGAAAAACTGTTTTTT
TRBV7-2	once	TRBD1	TRBJ1-3	CASSLRTGGGNTIYF	TGTGCCAGCAGCCTCCGGACAGGGGGTGGAAACACCATATATTTT
TRBV27	-	-	TRBJ2-7	CASIGHPYEQYF	TGTGCCAGCATAGGACACCCCTACGAGCAGTACTTC
TRBV5-1	-	-	TRBJ2-1	CASSLELINEQFF	TGCGCCAGCAGCTTGGAGCTGATCAATGAGCAGTTCTTC
TRBV5-6	-	-	TRBJ2-3	CASSPLWEKADTQYF	TGTGCCAGCAGCCCCTTGTGGGAGAAGGCAGATACGCAGTATTTT
TRBV6-5	-	-	TRBJ1-5	CASSYKPGGNQPQHF	TGTGCCAGCAGTTACAAACCCGGAGGCAATCAGCCCCAGCATTTT
TRBV5-1	few	TRBD1	TRBJ2-5	CASQGDRGPGETQYF	TGCGCCAGCCAGGGAGATAGGGGGCCCGGAGAGACCCAGTACTTC
TRBV14	few	-	TRBJ2-3	CASSPFARASTDTQYF	TGTGCCAGCAGCCCTTTCGCGAGAGCTAGCACAGATACGCAGTATTTT
TRBV28	-	-	TRBJ2-7	CASSLQGSYEQYF	TGTGCCAGCAGTTTACAGGGTTCCTACGAGCAGTACTTC
TRBV19	-	TRBD1	TRBJ1-2	CASSQDRGDYGYTF	TGTGCCAGTAGTCAGGACAGGGGGGATTATGGCTACACCTTC
TRBV9	-	-	TRBJ1-4	CASSARGGEGEKLFF	TGTGCCAGCAGCGCCCGGGGAGGGGAAGGAGAAAAACTGTTTTTT
TRBV27	-	-	TRBJ2-1	CASRPRSYNQGEQFF	TGTGCCAGCAGGCCCCGCTCCTACAATCAGGGTGAGCAGTTCTTC